A single sample is the source of the 5 T cell receptor beta chains below, sequenced in a study of blood T cell repertoires in COVID-19. Sequencing was performed with immunoSEQ multiplex PCR; in TCRdb, only in-frame clones are kept and a portion is missing. The table records 250,000 or so clones, more than 70% of them present only once. Sequenced input: PBMCs or T cells enriched from blood (not recorded which). All receptors come from a woman aged 50 to 60 who had recovered from COVID-19.

This chain connects TRBV10-3 to TRBJ1-2; no definite D call. V lost 0 bases and J 2 bases, leaving 7 bases between the germline ends. The CDR3 length is 14 residues. CDR1 and CDR2 (germline): ENHRY, SYGVKD. The CDR3 DNA is TGTGCCATCAGTGAGTCGCAACGGAACTATGGCTACACCTTC. This gives the protein CAISESQRNYGYTF.

The chain links TRBV4-2 to TRBJ2-6, with a weak D call TRBD1 (6 bases). The CDR3 is 16 amino acids. Trimming pared 7 bases from V and 3 bases from J, leaving 16 bases between. Germline V gene lookup returns CDR1 LGHNA and CDR2 YNFKEQ. For the CDR3, the DNA is TGTGCCAGCACCTCAGGGGAAATAGGTGGGGCCAACGTCCTGACTTTC. It codes for CASTSGEIGGANVLTF.

This clone was picked up a small number of times. This chain joins TRBV19 and TRBJ2-7; 7 nucleotides match TRBD1. CDR1 and CDR2 (germline): LNHDA, SQIVND (reference sequence). The CDR3 covers 14 residues. V was pared by 0 bases and J by 4 bases, with 3 bases of the junction left unmatched. CDR3 region: CASSIEDRLYEQYF. The CDR3 nucleotides are TGTGCCAGTAGTATAGAGGACAGGTTGTACGAGCAGTACTTC.

This clone was recorded only once. V and J are TRBV7-8 and TRBJ2-2; D may be TRBD2 (6 bases). V was cut by 1 base and J by 4 bases, with 13 bases left in between. CDR1 is SGHVS and CDR2 is FQNEAQ in the germline V gene. CDR3 length: 16 residues. CDR3 sequence: CASSLVWGVGTGELFF. The CDR3 DNA is TGTGCCAGCAGCTTAGTATGGGGGGTCGGCACCGGGGAGCTGTTTTTT.

This clone turned up a few times. The chain couples TRBV7-8 to TRBJ1-5; D ambiguous. V was shortened by 0 bases and J by 6 bases, with 12 bases between the two germline ends. This CDR3 spans 15 amino acids. CDR1 and CDR2 from the germline V gene are SGHVS and FQNEAQ. DNA of the CDR3: TGTGCCAGCAGCTTAGCGCGAGGGCAACGTCAGCCCCAGCATTTT. Protein: CASSLARGQRQPQHF.